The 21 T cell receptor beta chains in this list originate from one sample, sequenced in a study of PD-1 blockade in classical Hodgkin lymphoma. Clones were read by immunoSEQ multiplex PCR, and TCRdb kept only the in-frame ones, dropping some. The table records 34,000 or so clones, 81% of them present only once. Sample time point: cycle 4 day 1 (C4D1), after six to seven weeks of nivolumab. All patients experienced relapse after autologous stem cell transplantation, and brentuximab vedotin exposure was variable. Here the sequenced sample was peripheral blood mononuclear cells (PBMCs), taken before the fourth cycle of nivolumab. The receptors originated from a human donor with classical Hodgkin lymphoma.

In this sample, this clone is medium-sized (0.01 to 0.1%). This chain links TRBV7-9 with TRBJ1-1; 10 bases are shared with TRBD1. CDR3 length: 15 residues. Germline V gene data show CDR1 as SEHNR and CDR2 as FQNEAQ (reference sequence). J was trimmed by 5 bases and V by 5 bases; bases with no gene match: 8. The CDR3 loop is CASSPEGQGTTEAFF. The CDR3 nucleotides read TGTGCCAGCAGCCCGGAGGGACAGGGGACAACTGAAGCTTTCTTT.

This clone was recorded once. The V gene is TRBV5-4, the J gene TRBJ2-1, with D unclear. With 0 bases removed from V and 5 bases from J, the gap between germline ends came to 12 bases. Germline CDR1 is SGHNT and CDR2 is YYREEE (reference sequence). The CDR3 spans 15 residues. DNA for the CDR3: TGTGCCAGCAGCTTGGGGCCAGGTACAAACAATGAGCAGTTCTTC. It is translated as CASSLGPGTNNEQFF.

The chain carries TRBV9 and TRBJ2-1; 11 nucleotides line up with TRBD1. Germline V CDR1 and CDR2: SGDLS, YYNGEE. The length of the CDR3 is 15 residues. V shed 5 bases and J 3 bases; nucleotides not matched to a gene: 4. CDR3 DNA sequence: TGTGCCAGCAGTGGGACAGGGGGGGTCTACAATGAGCAGTTCTTC. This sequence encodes CASSGTGGVYNEQFF.

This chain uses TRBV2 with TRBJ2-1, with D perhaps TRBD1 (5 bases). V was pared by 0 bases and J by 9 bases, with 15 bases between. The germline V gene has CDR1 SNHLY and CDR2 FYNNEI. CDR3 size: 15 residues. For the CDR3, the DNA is TGTGCCAGCAGTGAAGCTTGGACATCTGGTGGTGAGCAGTTCTTC. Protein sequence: CASSEAWTSGGEQFF.

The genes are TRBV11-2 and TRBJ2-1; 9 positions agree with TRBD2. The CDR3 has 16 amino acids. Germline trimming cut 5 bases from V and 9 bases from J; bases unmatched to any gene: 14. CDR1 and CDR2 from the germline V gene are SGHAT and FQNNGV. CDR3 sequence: CASSPVAGDVTSEQFF. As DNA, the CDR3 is TGTGCCAGCAGCCCCGTAGCGGGAGACGTAACAAGTGAGCAGTTCTTC.

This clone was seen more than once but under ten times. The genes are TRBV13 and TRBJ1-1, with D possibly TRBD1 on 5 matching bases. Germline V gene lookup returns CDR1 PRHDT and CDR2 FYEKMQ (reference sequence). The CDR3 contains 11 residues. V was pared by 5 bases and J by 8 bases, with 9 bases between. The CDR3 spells CASSGAPEAFF. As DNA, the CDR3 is TGTGCCAGCAGCGGGGCGCCCGAAGCTTTCTTT.

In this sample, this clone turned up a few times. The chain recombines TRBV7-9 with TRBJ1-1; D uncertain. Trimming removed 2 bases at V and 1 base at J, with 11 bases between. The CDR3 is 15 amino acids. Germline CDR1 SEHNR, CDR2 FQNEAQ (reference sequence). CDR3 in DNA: TGTGCCAGCAGCTTACCCCAGAGTACGAACACTGAAGCTTTCTTT. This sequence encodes CASSLPQSTNTEAFF. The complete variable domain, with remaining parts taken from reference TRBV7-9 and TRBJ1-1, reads DTGVSQNPRHKITKRGQNVTFRCDPISEHNRLYWYRQTLGQGPEFLTYFQNEAQLEKSRLLSDRFSAERPKGSFSTLEIQRTEQGDSAMYLCASSLPQSTNTEAFFGQGTRLTVV.

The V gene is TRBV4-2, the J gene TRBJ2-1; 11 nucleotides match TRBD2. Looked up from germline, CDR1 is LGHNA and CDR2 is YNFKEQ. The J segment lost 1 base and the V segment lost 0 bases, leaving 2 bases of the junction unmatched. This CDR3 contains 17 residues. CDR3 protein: CASSQETSGASYNEQFF. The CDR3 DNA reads TGTGCCAGCAGCCAAGAGACTAGCGGGGCATCCTACAATGAGCAGTTCTTC.

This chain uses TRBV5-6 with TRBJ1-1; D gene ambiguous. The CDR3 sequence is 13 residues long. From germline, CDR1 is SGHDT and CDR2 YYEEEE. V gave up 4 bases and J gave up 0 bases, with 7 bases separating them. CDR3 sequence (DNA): TGTGCCAGCAGCCCGGTATTGAACACTGAAGCTTTCTTT. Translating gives CASSPVLNTEAFF.

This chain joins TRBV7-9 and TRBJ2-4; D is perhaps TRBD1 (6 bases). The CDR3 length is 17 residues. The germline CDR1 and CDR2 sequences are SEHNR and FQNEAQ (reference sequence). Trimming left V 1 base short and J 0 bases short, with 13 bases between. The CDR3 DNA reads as TGTGCCAGCAGCTTAGACGGCACAGGGATAGCCAAAAACATTCAGTACTTC. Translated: CASSLDGTGIAKNIQYF. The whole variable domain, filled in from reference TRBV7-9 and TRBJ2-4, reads DTGVSQNPRHKITKRGQNVTFRCDPISEHNRLYWYRQTLGQGPEFLTYFQNEAQLEKSRLLSDRFSAERPKGSFSTLEIQRTEQGDSAMYLCASSLDGTGIAKNIQYFGAGTRLSVL.

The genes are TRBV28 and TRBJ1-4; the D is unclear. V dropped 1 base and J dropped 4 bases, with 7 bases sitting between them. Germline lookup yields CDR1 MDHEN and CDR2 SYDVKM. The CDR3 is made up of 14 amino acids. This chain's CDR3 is CASSLLYSNEKLFF. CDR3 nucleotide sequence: TGTGCCAGCAGTTTATTGTACAGTAATGAAAAACTGTTTTTT.

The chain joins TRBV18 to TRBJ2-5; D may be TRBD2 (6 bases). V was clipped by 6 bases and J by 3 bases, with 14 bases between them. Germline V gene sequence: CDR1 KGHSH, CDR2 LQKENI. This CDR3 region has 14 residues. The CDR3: CASSREQGKETQYF. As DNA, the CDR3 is TGTGCCAGCTCGCGGGAACAAGGGAAAGAGACCCAGTACTTC.

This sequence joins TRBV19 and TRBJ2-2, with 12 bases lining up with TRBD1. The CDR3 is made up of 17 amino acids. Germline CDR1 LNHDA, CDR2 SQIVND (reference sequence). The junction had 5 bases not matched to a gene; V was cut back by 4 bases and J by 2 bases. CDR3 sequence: CASSTGGTGGNTGELFF. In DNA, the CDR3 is TGTGCCAGTAGTACCGGTGGGACAGGGGGCAACACCGGGGAGCTGTTTTTT.

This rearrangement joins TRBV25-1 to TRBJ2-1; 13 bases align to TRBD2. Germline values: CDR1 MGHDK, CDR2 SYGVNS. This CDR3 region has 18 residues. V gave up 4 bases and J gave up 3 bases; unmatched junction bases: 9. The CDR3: CASSASTSGRPGYNEQFF. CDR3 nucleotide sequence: TGTGCCAGCAGTGCCTCGACTAGCGGGAGGCCGGGCTACAATGAGCAGTTCTTC.

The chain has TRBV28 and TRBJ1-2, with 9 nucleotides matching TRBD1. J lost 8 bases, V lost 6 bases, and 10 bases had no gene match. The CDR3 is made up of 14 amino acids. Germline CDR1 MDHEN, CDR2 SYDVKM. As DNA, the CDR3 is TGTGCCAGCAGCCTATCCGGGACAGGGTGGGGCTACACCTTC. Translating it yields CASSLSGTGWGYTF.

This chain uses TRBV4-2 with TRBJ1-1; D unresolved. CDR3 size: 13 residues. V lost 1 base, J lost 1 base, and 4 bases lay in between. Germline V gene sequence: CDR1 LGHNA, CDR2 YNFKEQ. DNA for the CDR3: TGTGCCAGCAGCCAAGGCCCGAACACTGAAGCTTTCTTT. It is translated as CASSQGPNTEAFF.

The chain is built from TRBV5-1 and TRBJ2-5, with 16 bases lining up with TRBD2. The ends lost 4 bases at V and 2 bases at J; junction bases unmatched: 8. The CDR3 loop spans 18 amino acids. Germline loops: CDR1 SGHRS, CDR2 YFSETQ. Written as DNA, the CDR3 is TGCGCCAGCAGCCCGGGACTAGCGGGAGGGCCTCGGCAAGAGACCCAGTACTTC. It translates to CASSPGLAGGPRQETQYF.

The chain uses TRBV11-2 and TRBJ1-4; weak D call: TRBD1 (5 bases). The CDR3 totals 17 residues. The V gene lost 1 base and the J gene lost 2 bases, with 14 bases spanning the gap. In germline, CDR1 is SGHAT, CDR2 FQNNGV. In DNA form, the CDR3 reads TGTGCCAGCAGCTTAGTCCTTGCGGGACGGACTAATGAAAAACTGTTTTTT. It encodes CASSLVLAGRTNEKLFF.

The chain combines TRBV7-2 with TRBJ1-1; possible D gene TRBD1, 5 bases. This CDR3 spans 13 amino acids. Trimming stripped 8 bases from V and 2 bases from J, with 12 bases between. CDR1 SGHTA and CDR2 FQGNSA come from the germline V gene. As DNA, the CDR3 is TGTGCCAGCTTTACGGGGGTTAACACTGAAGCTTTCTTT. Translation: CASFTGVNTEAFF.

The CDR3 DNA sequence: TGTGCCAGCAGCTCTCACGCGGGGACTAGCGGTAGCACAGATACGCAGTATTTT. Residues: CASSSHAGTSGSTDTQYF. The J gene is TRBJ2-3, the V gene TRBV7-9, with 11 bases aligning to TRBD2. Germline CDR1 SEHNR, CDR2 FQNEAQ (reference sequence). The CDR3 totals 18 residues. J gave up 0 bases and V 4 bases, and 9 bases lay outside the gene matches. The entire variable domain, with the rest obtained from reference TRBV7-9 and TRBJ2-3, is as follows: DTGVSQNPRHKITKRGQNVTFRCDPISEHNRLYWYRQTLGQGPEFLTYFQNEAQLEKSRLLSDRFSAERPKGSFSTLEIQRTEQGDSAMYLCASSSHAGTSGSTDTQYFGPGTRLTVL.

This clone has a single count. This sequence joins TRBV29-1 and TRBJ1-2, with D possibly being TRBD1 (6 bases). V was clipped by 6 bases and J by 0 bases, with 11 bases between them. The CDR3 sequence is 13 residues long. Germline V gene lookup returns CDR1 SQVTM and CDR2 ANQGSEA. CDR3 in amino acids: CSVGQRANYGYTF. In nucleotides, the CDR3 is TGCAGCGTCGGACAGCGAGCTAACTATGGCTACACCTTC.